Presented here are 5 T cell receptor beta chains from one specimen sequenced in a study of cytomegalovirus exposure and HLA in healthy donors. The study ran its PCR with 60 Vbeta and 13 Jbeta primers. Only in-frame clones appear in the TCRdb table, and some are missing; sequencing was by immunoSEQ multiplex PCR. This table holds roughly 170,000 clones, around four fifths found once. Sequencing used PBMCs. The receptors stem from a man aged 30 to 39 in good health and CMV-seronegative.

This clone was recorded once. The V gene is TRBV11-1, the J gene TRBJ2-2, with D possibly TRBD2 on 5 matching bases. Germline loops: CDR1 SGHAT, CDR2 FQDESV (reference sequence). The ends were cut back, 2 bases at V and 9 bases at J, with 10 bases in the middle. This CDR3 spans 13 amino acids. CDR3: CASSLLGRWELFF. The CDR3 DNA reads as TGTGCCAGCAGCTTACTAGGGAGATGGGAGCTGTTTTTT.

V gene TRBV4-3 combines with J gene TRBJ1-2, with 8 bases matching TRBD1. Germline V gene data show CDR1 as LGHNA and CDR2 as YSLEER. The CDR3 is 16 amino acids. The V segment lost 1 base and the J segment 4 bases; nucleotides outside the gene matches: 8. The CDR3 region is CASSQVPGGGPYGYTF. For the CDR3, the DNA is TGCGCCAGCAGCCAAGTCCCAGGGGGCGGCCCCTATGGCTACACCTTC.

V usage is TRBV2 and J usage is TRBJ2-3; 8 nucleotides agree with TRBD2. Germline V gene data show CDR1 as SNHLY and CDR2 as FYNNEI. J was trimmed by 1 base and V by 6 bases; bases with no gene match: 9. The length of the CDR3 is 16 residues. CDR3 sequence: CASRQEAGARTDTQYF. The CDR3 DNA reads as TGTGCCAGCAGGCAAGAAGCGGGGGCCCGCACAGATACGCAGTATTTT. The complete variable domain, with remaining parts taken from reference TRBV2 and TRBJ2-3, reads EPEVTQTPSHQVTQMGQEVILRCVPISNHLYFYWYRQILGQKVEFLVSFYNNEISEKSEIFDDQFSVERPDGSNFTLKIRSTKLEDSAMYFCASRQEAGARTDTQYFGPGTRLTVL.

The rearrangement uses TRBV4-1 and TRBJ2-1; a possible D gene is TRBD2 (6 bases). Trimming stripped 1 base from V and 8 bases from J, with 12 bases between. The CDR3 runs to 14 residues. Germline V CDR1 and CDR2: MGHRA, YSYEKL. CDR3 nucleotide sequence: TGCGCCAGCAGCCAAGTCCCTCCGGGGGATGAGCAGTTCTTC. Amino acid sequence: CASSQVPPGDEQFF.

The chain links TRBV4-3 to TRBJ1-6, with D possibly matching TRBD1 (5 bases). Trimming cost V 4 bases and J 9 bases, with 19 bases left between them. Germline V gene data show CDR1 as LGHNA and CDR2 as YSLEER. This CDR3 is 16 amino acids long. CDR3: CASSLGFSRRGSPLHF. The CDR3 DNA reads as TGCGCCAGCAGCCTAGGGTTTTCGCGAAGGGGTTCACCCCTCCACTTT.